The 23 T cell receptor beta chains given below trace back to one sample, sequenced in a study of regulatory T cells in long-lasting Graves disease. Sample time point: newly diagnosed GD, antithyroid drugs for less than 3 months. With RNA extracted from PBMCs as input, the TCR library was made. Both iRepertoire HTBI primers and Arm-PCR of CDR3 regions were used to build the TCR beta libraries. MiXCR, applied by TCRdb to the multiplex PCR reads, yields one record per CDR3 protein. The sample records some 410,000 distinct CDR3 sequences, around 17% being singletons. The data also belong to a second study, concerning T cells in Graves' hyperthyroidism and ophthalmopathy.

Sample: peripheral blood mononuclear cells (PBMCs), taken at new diagnosis, from a patient treated with antithyroid drugs. Receptors were obtained from a woman in her 30s with Graves disease.

This clonotype occurred a few times. V usage is TRBV4-3 and J usage is TRBJ1-6; no clear D gene. CDR3 length equals 19 residues. Trimming removed 0 bases at V and 1 base at J, with 16 bases between. Germline V lookup: CDR1 LGHNA, CDR2 YSLEER. Here the CDR3 DNA reads TGCGCCAGCAGCCAAGAACCCCCGGAAAGTAGATCCTATAATTCACCCCTCCACTTT. This encodes CASSQEPPESRSYNSPLHF.

The chain combines TRBV5-4 with TRBJ2-5, with 8 positions matching TRBD1. The J segment lost 5 bases and the V segment lost 3 bases, leaving 6 bases of the junction unmatched. This CDR3 is built from 14 residues. CDR1 and CDR2 (germline): SGHNT, YYREEE (reference sequence). The CDR3 sequence: CASSSSGGAETQYF. The DNA of the CDR3 is TGTGCCAGCAGCTCATCAGGGGGCGCGGAGACCCAGTACTTC. The full variable domain, its missing parts supplied by reference TRBV5-4 and TRBJ2-5, is ETGVTQSPTHLIKTRGQQVTLRCSSQSGHNTVSWYQQALGQGPQFIFQYYREEENGRGNFPPRFSGLQFPNYSSELNVNALELDDSALYLCASSSSGGAETQYFGPGTRLLVL.

This clonotype was detected ten times or more. The V and J genes are TRBV9 and TRBJ2-1; 7 bases map to TRBD2. The CDR3 runs 14 residues. J was trimmed by 6 bases and V by 7 bases; bases with no gene match: 10. Germline V lookup: CDR1 SGDLS, CDR2 YYNGEE. The CDR3 DNA reads as TGTGCCAGCTCACGAGGGGAGGGCCTCAATGAGCAGTTCTTC. Protein: CASSRGEGLNEQFF. The variable domain in full, with the rest retrieved from reference TRBV9 and TRBJ2-1, is DSGVTQTPKHLITATGQRVTLRCSPRSGDLSVYWYQQSLDQGLQFLIQYYNGEERAKGNILERFSAQQFPDLHSELNLSSLELGDSALYFCASSRGEGLNEQFFGPGTRLTVL.

In the case of this clonotype: This is likely an artifact of a read error, given a far larger clone one base away. The chain combines TRBV30 with TRBJ2-1, with D unresolved. CDR3 length: 10 residues. V was shortened by 0 bases and J by 10 bases, with 4 bases between the two germline ends. Germline CDR1 and CDR2: GTSNPN and SVGIG (reference sequence). In DNA form, the CDR3 reads TGTGCCTGGAGTGTTGGCGAGCAGTTCTTC. This gives the protein CAWSVGEQFF.

The chain is built from TRBV5-8 and TRBJ2-1; D unresolved. This CDR3 has 13 amino acids. Germline V CDR1 and CDR2: SGHTS, YDEGEE. V shed 1 base and J shed 5 bases, with 7 bases lying between them. CDR3 sequence reads: CASSLNRHNEQFF. The CDR3 DNA is TGTGCCAGCAGCTTGAACAGACACAATGAGCAGTTCTTC.

The genes are TRBV19 and TRBJ2-3; 7 nucleotides match TRBD1. Germline V CDR1 and CDR2: LNHDA, SQIVND (reference sequence). The CDR3 sequence is 13 residues long. V gave up 6 bases and J gave up 4 bases; unmatched junction bases: 4. The CDR3 region has the DNA TGTGCCAGTAGCATAACAGGGGCAGATACGCAGTATTTT. Its translation: CASSITGADTQYF.

Ten or more counts support this clonotype. V and J are TRBV20-1 and TRBJ2-5; D remains unclear. Trimming took off 3 bases at V and 3 bases at J, with 20 bases between the two ends. The germline gives CDR1 DFQATT, CDR2 SNEGSKA (reference sequence). This CDR3 has 16 residues. The CDR3 nucleotides read TGCAGTGCTAGGCCCAGTTCAGGTCAACCCGAAGAGACCCAGTACTTC. It codes for CSARPSSGQPEETQYF.

The genes are TRBV18 and TRBJ2-1; D unclear. Germline V lookup: CDR1 KGHSH, CDR2 LQKENI. The CDR3 has 12 amino acids. The V end was cut by 1 base, the J end by 12 bases, with 10 bases between. DNA for the CDR3: TGTGCCAGCTCACCACGGGATAACCGGCAGTTCTTC. Protein sequence: CASSPRDNRQFF.

The chain employs TRBV4-3 and TRBJ1-2; D gene ambiguous. The length of the CDR3 is 15 residues. Germline V lookup: CDR1 LGHNA, CDR2 YSLEER. Trimming took 0 bases from V and 0 from J, leaving 8 bases between them. CDR3 bases: TGCGCCAGCAGCCAAGATCGCGCCTCTAACTATGGCTACACCTTC. It yields the protein CASSQDRASNYGYTF.

This clonotype was recorded at least ten times. The chain combines TRBV6-1 with TRBJ2-1; 8 bases align to TRBD2. V shed 6 bases, J shed 5 bases, and the junction held 12 bases outside the gene matches. The length of the CDR3 is 16 residues. The germline gives CDR1 MNHNS, CDR2 SASEGT. In DNA, the CDR3 is TGTGCCAGCAGGGCGATGAGCGGGGGTAGGGACAATGAGCAGTTCTTC. It codes for CASRAMSGGRDNEQFF.

This clonotype was recorded many times. The chain has TRBV5-1 and TRBJ1-1; tentatively, D is TRBD1 (5 bases). V lost 5 bases to trimming and J lost 5 bases, with 13 bases between them. The CDR3 runs to 13 residues. Germline CDR1 SGHRS, CDR2 YFSETQ. The CDR3 reads CASRVGRVTEAFF. CDR3 sequence (DNA): TGCGCCAGCAGGGTCGGCAGGGTAACTGAAGCTTTCTTT.

This clonotype was seen only a few times. The rearrangement links TRBV29-1 to TRBJ2-7, with 8 bases lining up with TRBD1. Germline-derived CDR1 and CDR2 are SQVTM and ANQGSEA. V was clipped by 3 bases and J by 2 bases; unmatched bases: 9. CDR3 size: 15 residues. Here the CDR3 DNA reads TGCAGCGTTGACCGGGCAGGGGGCGGCACCTACGAGCAGTACTTC. Translation gives CSVDRAGGGTYEQYF.

This clonotype has a count of ten or more. The chain is built from TRBV3-1 and TRBJ1-6; D possibly corresponds to TRBD1 (5 bases). The CDR3 runs 13 residues. V was cut by 3 bases and J by 9 bases, with 9 bases left in between. CDR1 LGHDT and CDR2 YNNKEL come from the germline V gene (reference sequence). This CDR3 is CASSQMGVSPLHF. The DNA for the CDR3 is TGTGCCAGCAGCCAGATGGGGGTTTCACCCCTCCACTTT.

The J gene is TRBJ2-3, the V gene TRBV3-1, with 8 bases matching TRBD2. The J segment lost 4 bases and the V segment lost 3 bases, leaving 3 bases of the junction unmatched. The CDR3 consists of 14 residues. Per the germline V gene, CDR1 is LGHDT and CDR2 is YNNKEL (reference sequence). CDR3 sequence: CASSQKGLADTQYF. CDR3 coding DNA: TGTGCCAGCAGCCAGAAGGGACTAGCAGATACGCAGTATTTT.

This clonotype was counted at least ten times. The gene calls are TRBV20-1 and TRBJ1-2; D unclear. The CDR3 contains 16 residues. Germline CDR1 reads DFQATT; CDR2 reads SNEGSKA (reference sequence). The V end was cut by 3 bases, the J end by 0 bases, with 17 bases between. The CDR3 DNA is TGCAGTGCTAGCCCTTACGGGGTAGGAACTAACTATGGCTACACCTTC. Residues: CSASPYGVGTNYGYTF.

This clonotype was detected ten times or more. Here the CDR3 DNA reads TGCAGTGCTAGAGATTTGCAGGGCGCAGATACGCAGTATTTT. Its protein product is CSARDLQGADTQYF. The V and J genes are TRBV20-1 and TRBJ2-3; a weak D match, TRBD1 (5 bases). The CDR3 is made up of 14 amino acids. The V end lost 0 bases, the J end lost 4 bases, and 11 bases lay between the germline ends. The germline V gene has CDR1 DFQATT and CDR2 SNEGSKA (reference sequence).

The rearrangement joins TRBV27 to TRBJ2-5; 12 bases fit TRBD2. Germline trimming cut 1 base from V and 2 bases from J; bases unmatched to any gene: 17. Per the germline V gene, CDR1 is MNHEY and CDR2 is SMNVEV (reference sequence). This CDR3 is 21 amino acids long. CDR3 protein: CASSLWAPGLAGPTPQETQYF. The CDR3 DNA is TGTGCCAGCAGTTTATGGGCCCCCGGACTAGCGGGACCTACCCCTCAAGAGACCCAGTACTTC.

This clonotype was seen a few times. The chain combines TRBV10-3 with TRBJ2-2, with TRBD1 matching over 9 bases. Losses at the gene ends were 0 bases for V and 5 bases for J; bases not matched to a gene: 4. Germline V gives CDR1 ENHRY, CDR2 SYGVKD. The CDR3 covers 16 residues. The CDR3 region has the DNA TGTGCCATCAGTGAGTCAGGAGGGACAGGGACCGGGGAGCTGTTTTTT. It translates to CAISESGGTGTGELFF.

Comment on this clonotype: Given a much more abundant clone one base away, this may be a read error. The chain employs TRBV3-1 and TRBJ2-5, with TRBD2 as a possible D gene (5 bases). CDR1 is LGHDT and CDR2 is YNNKEL in the germline V gene (reference sequence). Trimming removed 4 bases from V and 11 bases from J, with 20 bases in between. The length of the CDR3 is 14 residues. The CDR3 reads CASSPDPFTRVQYF. CDR3 sequence (DNA): TGTGCCAGCAGCCCTGACCCTTTTACGAGGGTGCAGTACTTC.

This clonotype was counted a few times. The chain carries TRBV15 and TRBJ2-4; D call uncertain. The V gene's germline CDR1 is LNHNV and CDR2 YYDKDF (reference sequence). The CDR3 length is 16 residues. The ends were cut back, 6 bases at V and 0 bases at J, with 15 bases in the middle. The chain's CDR3 is CATRSPLGVAKNIQYF. CDR3 bases: TGTGCCACCAGGTCCCCCCTAGGCGTAGCCAAAAACATTCAGTACTTC.

This clonotype was seen repeatedly, ten times or more. The junction departs from the called germline gene at one end, perhaps through a read error. The V gene is TRBV11-2, the J gene TRBJ2-7; 10 nucleotides match TRBD1. This CDR3 contains 15 residues. Per germline, CDR1 SGHAT and CDR2 FQNNGV. This chain's CDR3 is CASSQVGTGEYEQYF. The CDR3 DNA sequence: TGCGCCAGCAGCCAAGTCGGGACAGGGGAATACGAGCAGTACTTC.

The chain uses TRBV7-9 and TRBJ1-2; unclear D gene. Trimming left V 5 bases short and J 0 bases short, with 7 bases between. The CDR3 runs to 13 residues. The V gene's germline CDR1 is SEHNR and CDR2 FQNEAQ (reference sequence). CDR3 amino acids: CASSTSANYGYTF. DNA for the CDR3: TGTGCCAGCAGCACCTCAGCTAACTATGGCTACACCTTC. Together with reference TRBV7-9 and TRBJ1-2, the CDR3 gives the full variable domain: DTGVSQNPRHKITKRGQNVTFRCDPISEHNRLYWYRQTLGQGPEFLTYFQNEAQLEKSRLLSDRFSAERPKGSFSTLEIQRTEQGDSAMYLCASSTSANYGYTFGSGTRLTVV.

The genes are TRBV18 and TRBJ2-7, with D perhaps TRBD1 (6 bases). This CDR3 is built from 15 residues. V lost 6 bases to trimming and J lost 6 bases, with 21 bases between them. Germline loops: CDR1 KGHSH, CDR2 LQKENI. The CDR3 sequence: CASSLGSGVFIEQYF. In nucleotides, the CDR3 is TGTGCCAGCTCCCTTGGGTCAGGGGTTTTTATCGAGCAGTACTTC.